A single T cell receptor (beta chain) is shown here with its context. No antigen is known for it. These data originate in a study of T cells expressing NK-cell markers. TCRdb reworked the 5' RACE reads into one entry per CDR3 protein, no DNA. The specimen's table records 150,000 to 180,000 distinct CDR3 sequences. The CDR3 consists of 16 residues. Germline V gene lookup returns CDR1 ENHRY and CDR2 SYGVKD. Study-level findings and limits: The contribution of dominant NKG2C+ clonotypes to CD8+ T cells in six or seven donors was 1.0-7.0%. A handful of donors likewise had their CD3+CD56-NKG2C+ fraction led by these clonotypes.

The TCR sequence derives from a woman between 50 and 59 years old in good health. This chain connects TRBV10-3 to TRBJ1-1. Sequencing was carried out using blood T cells: a sorted CD56 or NKG2C T cell subset, CD4+ or CD8+ T cells, or bulk PBMC T cells (not recorded which). The CDR3 region is CAISEDLQGMNTEAFF.